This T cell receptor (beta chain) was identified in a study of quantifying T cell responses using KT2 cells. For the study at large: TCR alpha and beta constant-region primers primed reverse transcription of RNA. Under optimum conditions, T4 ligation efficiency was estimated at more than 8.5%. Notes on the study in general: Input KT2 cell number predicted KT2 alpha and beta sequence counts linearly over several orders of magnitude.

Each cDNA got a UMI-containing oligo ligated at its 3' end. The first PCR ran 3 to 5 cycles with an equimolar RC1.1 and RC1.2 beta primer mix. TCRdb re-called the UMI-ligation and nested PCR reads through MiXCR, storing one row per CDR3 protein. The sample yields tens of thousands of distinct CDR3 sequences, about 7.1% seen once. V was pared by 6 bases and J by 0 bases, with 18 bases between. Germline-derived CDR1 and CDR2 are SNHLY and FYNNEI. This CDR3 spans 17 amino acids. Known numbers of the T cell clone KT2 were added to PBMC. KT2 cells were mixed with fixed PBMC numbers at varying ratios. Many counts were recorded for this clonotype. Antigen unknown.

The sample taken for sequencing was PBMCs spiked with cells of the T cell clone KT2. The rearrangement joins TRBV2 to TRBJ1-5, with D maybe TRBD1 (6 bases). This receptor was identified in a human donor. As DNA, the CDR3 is TGTGCCAGCAGGCGAGGACAGCCCGTTAATAGCAATCAGCCCCAGCATTTT. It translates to CASRRGQPVNSNQPQHF.